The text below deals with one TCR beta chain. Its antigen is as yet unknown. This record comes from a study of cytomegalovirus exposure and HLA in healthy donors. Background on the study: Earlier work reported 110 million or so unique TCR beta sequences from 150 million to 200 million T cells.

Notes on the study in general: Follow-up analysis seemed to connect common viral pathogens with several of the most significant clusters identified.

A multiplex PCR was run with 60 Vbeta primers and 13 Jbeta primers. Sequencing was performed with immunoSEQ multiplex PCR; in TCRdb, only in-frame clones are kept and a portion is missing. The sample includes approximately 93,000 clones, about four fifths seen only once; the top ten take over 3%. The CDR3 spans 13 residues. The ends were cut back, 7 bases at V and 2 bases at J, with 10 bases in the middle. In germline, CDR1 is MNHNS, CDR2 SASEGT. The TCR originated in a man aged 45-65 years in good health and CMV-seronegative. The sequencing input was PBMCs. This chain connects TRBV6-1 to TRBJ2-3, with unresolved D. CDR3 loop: CASKASSTDTQYF. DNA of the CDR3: TGTGCCAGCAAAGCTAGTTCCACAGATACGCAGTATTTT.